Many counts were recorded for the clone carrying this T cell receptor beta chain. This record belongs to a study of regulatory T cells in long-lasting Graves disease. Time point defined: newly diagnosed GD, antithyroid drugs for less than 3 months. Following extraction of RNA from PBMCs, that RNA was used to make the TCR library. Building of the TCR beta libraries involved iRepertoire HTBI primers and Arm-PCR of CDR3 regions. TCRdb re-called the multiplex PCR reads with MiXCR, one entry per CDR3 protein. The data show about 430,000 distinct CDR3 sequences, approximately 15% seen once. The V gene lost 0 bases and the J gene lost 0 bases, with 15 bases spanning the gap. This CDR3 region has 16 residues. CDR1 is DFQATT, CDR2 SNEGSKA, per germline (reference sequence). These data also featured in a second study, about T cells in Graves' hyperthyroidism and ophthalmopathy.

The chain couples TRBV20-1 to TRBJ2-7; TRBD1 or TRBD2 may be the D gene (5 bases each). The clonotype originates from a woman aged 40 to 49 with Graves disease. This material consisted of peripheral blood mononuclear cells (PBMCs), taken at new diagnosis, from a patient treated with antithyroid drugs. The CDR3 DNA reads TGCAGTGCTAGAGATGGGGGTCGGGGCCCCTCCTACGAGCAGTACTTC. It codes for CSARDGGRGPSYEQYF.